This TCR beta chain came from a study of shared clonotypes between healthy human individuals. Study in general: A couple of female and a few male donors aged 18 to 49 were enrolled. Study-level points and caveats: Sampling involved blood alone; tissue repertoires likely differ. Between a handful of donors, naive CD4 clonotypes were shared at a level of approximately 5%.

Combining CD45RO+ cells with CCR7-negative CD45RA+ TemRA cells gave CD8 memory. Assay used: immunoSEQ multiplex PCR; TCRdb lists only in-frame clones, some missing. Of some 700,000 clones listed, 90% are singletons. Trimming took 3 bases from V and 8 from J, leaving 5 bases between them. The CDR3 runs 11 residues. Per the germline V gene, CDR1 is MNHEY and CDR2 is SVGAGI. This clone was counted a few times. Its antigen is still unknown. The sequenced material came from memory CD8+ T cells from PBMCs. Indicated subset: CD45RO+ cells pooled with CCR7-negative TemRA cells. The receptor was isolated from a man aged 18 to 30 in good health. Some clones in this sample may be carry-over from other donors' samples. The rearrangement uses TRBV6-5 and TRBJ2-1; D uncertain. The CDR3: CASSYGHEQFF. The CDR3 coding sequence is TGTGCCAGCAGTTATGGCCATGAGCAGTTCTTC.